What follows describes a single TCR beta chain. Its antigen is unidentified. This specimen belongs to a study of cytomegalovirus exposure and HLA in healthy donors. Study results and caveats: Later work associated around 18,000 TCR beta sequences with HLA alleles at 0.05 false discovery rate. TCR beta sequences reportedly predicted the HLA-A and HLA-B alleles of most subjects accurately.

PCR employed 60 Vbeta and 13 Jbeta primers. Measured with immunoSEQ multiplex PCR; TCRdb has only the in-frame clones, and not every one. The sample table includes roughly 70,000 clones. The J segment lost 5 bases and the V segment lost 5 bases, leaving 11 bases of the junction unmatched. The CDR3 is made up of 15 amino acids. Germline lookup yields CDR1 LNHDA and CDR2 SQIVND (reference sequence). The receptor's source is a female donor in good health and CMV-seropositive. The sequenced sample consisted of PBMCs. The chain carries TRBV19 and TRBJ1-1, with 7 bases lining up with TRBD1. Here the CDR3 DNA reads TGTGCCAGTAGTCTCGAACAGGGGTGGGGAACTGAAGCTTTCTTT. This codes for CASSLEQGWGTEAFF.